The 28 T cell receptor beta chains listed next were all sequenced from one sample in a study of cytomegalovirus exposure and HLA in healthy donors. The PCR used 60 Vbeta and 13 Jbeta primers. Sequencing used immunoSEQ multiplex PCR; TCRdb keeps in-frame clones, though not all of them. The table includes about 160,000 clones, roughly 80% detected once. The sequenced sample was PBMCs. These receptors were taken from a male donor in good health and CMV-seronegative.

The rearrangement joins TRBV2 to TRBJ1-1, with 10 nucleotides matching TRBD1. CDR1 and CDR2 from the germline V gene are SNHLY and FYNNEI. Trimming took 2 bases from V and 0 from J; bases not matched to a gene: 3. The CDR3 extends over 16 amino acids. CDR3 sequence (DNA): TGTGCCAGCAGTGAATGGACAGGGGGAATGAACACTGAAGCTTTCTTT. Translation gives CASSEWTGGMNTEAFF. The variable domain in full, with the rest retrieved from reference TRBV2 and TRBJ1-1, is EPEVTQTPSHQVTQMGQEVILRCVPISNHLYFYWYRQILGQKVEFLVSFYNNEISEKSEIFDDQFSVERPDGSNFTLKIRSTKLEDSAMYFCASSEWTGGMNTEAFFGQGTRLTVV.

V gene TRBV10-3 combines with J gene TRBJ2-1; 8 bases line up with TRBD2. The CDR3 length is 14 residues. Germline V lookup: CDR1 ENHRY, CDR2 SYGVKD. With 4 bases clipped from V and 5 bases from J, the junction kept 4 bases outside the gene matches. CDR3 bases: TGTGCCATCAGTGGGTTGCGGGAGGACAATGAGCAGTTCTTC. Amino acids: CAISGLREDNEQFF.

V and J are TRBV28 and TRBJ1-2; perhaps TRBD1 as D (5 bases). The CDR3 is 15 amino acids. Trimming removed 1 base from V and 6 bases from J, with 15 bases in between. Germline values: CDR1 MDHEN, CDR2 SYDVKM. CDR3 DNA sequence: TGTGCCAGCAGTTTATTGAGGACAACATCGGATGGCTACACCTTC. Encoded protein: CASSLLRTTSDGYTF.

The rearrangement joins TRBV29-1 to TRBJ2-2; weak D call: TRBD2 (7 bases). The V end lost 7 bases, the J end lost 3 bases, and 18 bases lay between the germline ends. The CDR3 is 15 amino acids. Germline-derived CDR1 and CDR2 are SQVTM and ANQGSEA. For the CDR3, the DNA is TGCAGCGCTAAAGAGGGAGGGGGAGACACCGGGGAGCTGTTTTTT. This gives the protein CSAKEGGGDTGELFF.

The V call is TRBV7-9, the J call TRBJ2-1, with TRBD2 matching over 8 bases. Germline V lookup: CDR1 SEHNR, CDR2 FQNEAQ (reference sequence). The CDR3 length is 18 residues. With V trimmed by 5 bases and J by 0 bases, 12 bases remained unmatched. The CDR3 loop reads CASSRLSGGRSSYNEQFF. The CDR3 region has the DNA TGTGCCAGCAGCCGACTAAGCGGGGGACGGAGCTCCTACAATGAGCAGTTCTTC.

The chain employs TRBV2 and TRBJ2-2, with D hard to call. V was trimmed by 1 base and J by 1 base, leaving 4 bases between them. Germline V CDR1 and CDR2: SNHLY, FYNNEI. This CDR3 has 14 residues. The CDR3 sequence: CASSEVQNTGELFF. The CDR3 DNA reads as TGTGCCAGCAGTGAAGTACAGAACACCGGGGAGCTGTTTTTT.

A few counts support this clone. The CDR3 is CASSRGINQPQHF. CDR3 coding DNA: TGTGCCAGCAGCCGGGGTATCAATCAGCCCCAGCATTTT. V and J are TRBV11-1 and TRBJ1-5; D is unresolved. Germline-derived CDR1 and CDR2 are SGHAT and FQDESV (reference sequence). The germline V and J ends were trimmed by 5 bases and 3 bases, with 8 bases remaining between them. The CDR3 is 13 amino acids.

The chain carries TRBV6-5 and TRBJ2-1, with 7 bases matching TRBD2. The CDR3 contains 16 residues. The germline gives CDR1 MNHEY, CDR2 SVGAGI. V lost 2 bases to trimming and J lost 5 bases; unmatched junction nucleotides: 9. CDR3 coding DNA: TGTGCCAGCAGTTACATGGCTAGCGGATACCACAATGAGCAGTTCTTC. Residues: CASSYMASGYHNEQFF.

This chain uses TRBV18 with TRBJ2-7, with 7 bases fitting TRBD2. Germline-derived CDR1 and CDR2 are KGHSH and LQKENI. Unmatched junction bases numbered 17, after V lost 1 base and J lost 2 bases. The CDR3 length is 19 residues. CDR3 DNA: TGTGCCAGCTCACCACGCGGGGTTTTGCCTAGCGGAGCCACCTACGAGCAGTACTTC. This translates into CASSPRGVLPSGATYEQYF.

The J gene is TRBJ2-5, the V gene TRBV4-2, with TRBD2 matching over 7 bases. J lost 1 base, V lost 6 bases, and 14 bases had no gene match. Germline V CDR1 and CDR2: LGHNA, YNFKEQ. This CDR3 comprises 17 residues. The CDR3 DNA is TGTGCCAGCAGTCGAGCCTCCGGACTAGGAAGCCAAGAGACCCAGTACTTC. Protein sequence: CASSRASGLGSQETQYF.

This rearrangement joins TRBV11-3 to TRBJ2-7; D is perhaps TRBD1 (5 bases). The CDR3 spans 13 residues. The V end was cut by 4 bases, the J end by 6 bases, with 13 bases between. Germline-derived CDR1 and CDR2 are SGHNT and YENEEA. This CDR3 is CASSWAGSVEQYF. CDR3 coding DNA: TGTGCCAGCAGCTGGGCAGGGTCTGTCGAGCAGTACTTC. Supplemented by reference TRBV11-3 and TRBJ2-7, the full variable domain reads EAGVVQSPRYKIIEKKQPVAFWCNPISGHNTLYWYLQNLGQGPELLIRYENEEAVDDSQLPKDRFSAERLKGVDSTLKIQPAELGDSAVYLCASSWAGSVEQYFGPGTRLTVT.

CDR3 sequence reads: CASSLTGTTYEQYF. The CDR3 bases are TGTGCCAGCAGCCTGACCGGGACAACCTACGAGCAGTACTTC. The V gene is TRBV5-5, the J gene TRBJ2-7; weak D call: TRBD1 (6 bases). The germline CDR1 and CDR2 sequences are SGHKS and YYEKEE (reference sequence). V shed 4 bases and J shed 2 bases, with 13 bases lying between them. The CDR3 totals 14 residues.

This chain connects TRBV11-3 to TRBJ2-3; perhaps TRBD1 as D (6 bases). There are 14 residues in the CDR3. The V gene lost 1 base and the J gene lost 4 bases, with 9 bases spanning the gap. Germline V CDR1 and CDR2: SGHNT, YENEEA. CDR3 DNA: TGTGCCAGCAGCTTAGGGTCAGGGGCAGATACGCAGTATTTT. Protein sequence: CASSLGSGADTQYF.

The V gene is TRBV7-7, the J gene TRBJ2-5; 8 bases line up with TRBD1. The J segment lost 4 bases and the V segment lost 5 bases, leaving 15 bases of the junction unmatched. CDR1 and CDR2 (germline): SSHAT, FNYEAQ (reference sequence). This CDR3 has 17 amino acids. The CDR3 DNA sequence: TGTGCCAGCAGCCCAGGCCCAGGGGGCGCGGGTGGAGAGACCCAGTACTTC. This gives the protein CASSPGPGGAGGETQYF.

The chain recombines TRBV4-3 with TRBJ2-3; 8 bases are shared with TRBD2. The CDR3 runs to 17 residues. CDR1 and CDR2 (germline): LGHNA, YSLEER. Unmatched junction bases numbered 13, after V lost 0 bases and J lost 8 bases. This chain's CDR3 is CASSQDQVGRGVVTQYF. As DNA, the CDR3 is TGCGCCAGCAGCCAAGATCAGGTGGGGCGGGGGGTTGTTACGCAGTATTTT.

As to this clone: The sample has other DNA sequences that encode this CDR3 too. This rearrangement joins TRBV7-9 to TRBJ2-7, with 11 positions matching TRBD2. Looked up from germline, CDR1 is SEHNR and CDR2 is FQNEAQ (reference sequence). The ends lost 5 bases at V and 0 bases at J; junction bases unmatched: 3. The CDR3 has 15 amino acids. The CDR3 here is CASSLLAGVSYEQYF. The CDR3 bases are TGTGCCAGCAGCCTACTAGCGGGGGTCTCCTACGAGCAGTACTTC. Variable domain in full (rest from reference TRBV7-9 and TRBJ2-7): DTGVSQNPRHKITKRGQNVTFRCDPISEHNRLYWYRQTLGQGPEFLTYFQNEAQLEKSRLLSDRFSAERPKGSFSTLEIQRTEQGDSAMYLCASSLLAGVSYEQYFGPGTRLTVT.

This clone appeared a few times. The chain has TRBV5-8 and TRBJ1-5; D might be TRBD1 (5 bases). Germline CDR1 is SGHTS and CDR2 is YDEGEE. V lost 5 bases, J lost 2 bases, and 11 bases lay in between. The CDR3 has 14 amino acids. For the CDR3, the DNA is TGTGCCAGCAGGGAGGGGCCTGGCAATCAGCCCCAGCATTTT. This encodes CASREGPGNQPQHF. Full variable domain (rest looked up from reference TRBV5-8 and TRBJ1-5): EAGVTQSPTHLIKTRGQQATLRCSPISGHTSVYWYQQALGLGLQFLLWYDEGEERNRGNFPPRFSGRQFPNYSSELNVNALELEDSALYLCASREGPGNQPQHFGDGTRLSIL.

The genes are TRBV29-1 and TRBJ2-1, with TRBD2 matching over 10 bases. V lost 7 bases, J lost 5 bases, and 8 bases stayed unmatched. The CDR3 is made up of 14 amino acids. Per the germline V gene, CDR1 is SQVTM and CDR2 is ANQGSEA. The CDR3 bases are TGCAGCGGTGGGAGGCTAGCGGGGGACAATGAGCAGTTCTTC. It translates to CSGGRLAGDNEQFF.

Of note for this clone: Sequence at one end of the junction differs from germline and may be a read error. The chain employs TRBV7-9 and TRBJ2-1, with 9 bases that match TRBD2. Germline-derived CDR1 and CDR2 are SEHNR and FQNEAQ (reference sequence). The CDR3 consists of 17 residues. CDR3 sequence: CSSSPPGASGAYNEQFF. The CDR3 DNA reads TGTTCCAGCAGCCCACCGGGGGCTAGCGGGGCCTACAATGAGCAGTTCTTC.

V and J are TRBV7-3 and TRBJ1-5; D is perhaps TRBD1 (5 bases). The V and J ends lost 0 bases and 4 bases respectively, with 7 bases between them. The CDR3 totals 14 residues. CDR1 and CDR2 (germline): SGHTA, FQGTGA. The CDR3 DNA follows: TGTGCCAGCAGCTTAACCGGGGGAAATCAGCCCCAGCATTTT. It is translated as CASSLTGGNQPQHF.

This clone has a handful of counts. The CDR3 nucleotides read TGTGCCAGTAGTATTCAGCGGGAGCCCCCAGATACGCAGTATTTT. As protein: CASSIQREPPDTQYF. The chain is built from TRBV19 and TRBJ2-3, with TRBD2 matching over 8 bases. The J segment lost 4 bases and the V segment lost 3 bases, leaving 6 bases of the junction unmatched. The CDR3 has 15 amino acids. Germline V lookup: CDR1 LNHDA, CDR2 SQIVND (reference sequence).

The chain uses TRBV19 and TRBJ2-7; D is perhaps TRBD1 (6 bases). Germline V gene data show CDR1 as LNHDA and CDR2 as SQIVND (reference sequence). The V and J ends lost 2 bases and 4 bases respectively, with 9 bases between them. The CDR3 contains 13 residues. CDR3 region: CASSIRQAYEQYF. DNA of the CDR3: TGTGCCAGTAGTATACGACAGGCGTACGAGCAGTACTTC.

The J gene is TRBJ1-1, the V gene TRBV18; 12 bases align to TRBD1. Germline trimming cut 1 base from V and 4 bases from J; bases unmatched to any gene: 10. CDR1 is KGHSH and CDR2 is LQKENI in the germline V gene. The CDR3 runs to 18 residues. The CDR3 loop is CASSPLDPGQGAPTEAFF. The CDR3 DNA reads TGTGCCAGCTCACCACTGGACCCGGGACAGGGGGCGCCCACTGAAGCTTTCTTT.

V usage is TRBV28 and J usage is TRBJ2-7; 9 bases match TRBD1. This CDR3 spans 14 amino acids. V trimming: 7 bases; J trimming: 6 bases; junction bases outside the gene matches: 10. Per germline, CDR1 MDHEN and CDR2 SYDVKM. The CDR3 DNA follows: TGTGCCAGCAAACTACCGGGACAGGGTTGCGAGCAGTACTTC. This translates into CASKLPGQGCEQYF.

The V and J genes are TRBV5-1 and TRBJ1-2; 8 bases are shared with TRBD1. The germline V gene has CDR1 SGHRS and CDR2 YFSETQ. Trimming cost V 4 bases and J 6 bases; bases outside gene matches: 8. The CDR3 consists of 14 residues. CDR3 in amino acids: CASSTGQGADGYTF. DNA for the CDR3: TGCGCCAGCAGCACAGGACAGGGCGCGGATGGCTACACCTTC.

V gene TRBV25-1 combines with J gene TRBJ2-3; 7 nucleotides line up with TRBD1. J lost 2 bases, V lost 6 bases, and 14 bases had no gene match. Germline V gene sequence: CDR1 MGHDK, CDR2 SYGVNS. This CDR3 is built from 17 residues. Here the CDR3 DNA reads TGTGCCAGCAGCCCGGCACCTCGAGGGGGCCTCACAGATACGCAGTATTTT. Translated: CASSPAPRGGLTDTQYF.

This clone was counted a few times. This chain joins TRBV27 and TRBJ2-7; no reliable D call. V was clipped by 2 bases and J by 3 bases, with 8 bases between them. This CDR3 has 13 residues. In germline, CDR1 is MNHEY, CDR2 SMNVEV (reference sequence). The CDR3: CASSLSRFYEQYF. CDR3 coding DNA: TGTGCCAGCAGTTTAAGCAGGTTCTACGAGCAGTACTTC.

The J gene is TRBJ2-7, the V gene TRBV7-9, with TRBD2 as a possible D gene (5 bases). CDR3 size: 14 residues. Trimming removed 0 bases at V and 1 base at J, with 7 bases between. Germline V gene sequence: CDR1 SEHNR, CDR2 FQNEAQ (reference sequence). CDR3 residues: CASSLARGSYEQYF. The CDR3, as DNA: TGTGCCAGCAGCTTAGCCCGGGGTTCCTACGAGCAGTACTTC.